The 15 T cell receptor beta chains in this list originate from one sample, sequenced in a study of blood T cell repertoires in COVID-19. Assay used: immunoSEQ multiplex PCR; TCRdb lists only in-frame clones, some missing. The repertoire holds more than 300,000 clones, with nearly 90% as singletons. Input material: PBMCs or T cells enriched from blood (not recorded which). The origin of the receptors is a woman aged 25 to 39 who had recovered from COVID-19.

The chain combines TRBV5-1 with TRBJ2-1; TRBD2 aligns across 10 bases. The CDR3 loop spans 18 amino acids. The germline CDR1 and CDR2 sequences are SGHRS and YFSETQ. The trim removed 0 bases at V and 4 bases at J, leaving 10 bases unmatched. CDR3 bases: TGCGCCAGCAGCTTGGGGGGTAGCGGGAGGATAACTTACAATGAGCAGTTCTTC. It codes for CASSLGGSGRITYNEQFF.

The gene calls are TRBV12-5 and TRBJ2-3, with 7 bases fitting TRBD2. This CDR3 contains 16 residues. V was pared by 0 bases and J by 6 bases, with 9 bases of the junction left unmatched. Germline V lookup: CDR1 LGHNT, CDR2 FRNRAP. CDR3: CASGLVRGGSVDTQYF. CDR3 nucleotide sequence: TGTGCTAGTGGTTTGGTACGGGGCGGGAGCGTGGATACGCAGTATTTT. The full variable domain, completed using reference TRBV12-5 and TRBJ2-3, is DARVTQTPRHKVTEMGQEVTMRCQPILGHNTVFWYRQTMMQGLELLAYFRNRAPLDDSGMPKDRFSAEMPDATLATLKIQPSEPRDSAVYFCASGLVRGGSVDTQYFGPGTRLTVL.

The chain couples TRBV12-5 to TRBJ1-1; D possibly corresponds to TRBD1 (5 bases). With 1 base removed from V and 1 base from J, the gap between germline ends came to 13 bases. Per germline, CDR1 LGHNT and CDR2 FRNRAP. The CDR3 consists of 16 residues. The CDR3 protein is CASGLGQGLGNTEAFF. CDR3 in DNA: TGTGCTAGTGGTTTGGGGCAGGGCCTGGGGAACACTGAAGCTTTCTTT.

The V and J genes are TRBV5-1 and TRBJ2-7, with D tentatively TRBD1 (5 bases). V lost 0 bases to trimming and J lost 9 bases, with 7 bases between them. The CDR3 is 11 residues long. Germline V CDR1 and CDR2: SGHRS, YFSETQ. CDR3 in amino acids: CASSLGTRQYF. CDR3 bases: TGCGCCAGCAGCTTGGGGACACGGCAGTACTTC.

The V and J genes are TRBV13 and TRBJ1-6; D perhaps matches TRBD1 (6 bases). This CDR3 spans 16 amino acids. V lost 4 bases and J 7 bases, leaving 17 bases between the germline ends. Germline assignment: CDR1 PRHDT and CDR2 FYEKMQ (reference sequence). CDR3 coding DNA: TGTGCCAGCAGCTCTTCCAGGGGCCAACCCAATTCACCCCTCCACTTT. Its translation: CASSSSRGQPNSPLHF.

This CDR3 reads CASTLGLAEELFF. The CDR3 nucleotides are TGCGCCAGCACCCTGGGGCTAGCGGAGGAGCTGTTTTTT. V usage is TRBV5-1 and J usage is TRBJ2-2; 7 bases agree with TRBD2. Germline assignment: CDR1 SGHRS and CDR2 YFSETQ. The CDR3 is made up of 13 amino acids. J was trimmed by 10 bases and V by 6 bases; bases with no gene match: 9.

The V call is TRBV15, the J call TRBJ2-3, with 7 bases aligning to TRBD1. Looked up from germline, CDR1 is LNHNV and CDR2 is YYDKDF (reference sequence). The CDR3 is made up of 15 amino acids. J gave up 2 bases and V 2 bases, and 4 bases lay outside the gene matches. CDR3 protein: CATSRLGQYTDTQYF. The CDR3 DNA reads TGTGCCACCAGCAGACTGGGACAGTACACAGATACGCAGTATTTT. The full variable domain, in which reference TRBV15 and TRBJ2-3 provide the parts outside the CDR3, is DAMVIQNPRYQVTQFGKPVTLSCSQTLNHNVMYWYQQKSSQAPKLLFHYYDKDFNNEADTPDNFQSRRPNTSFCFLDIRSPGLGDTAMYLCATSRLGQYTDTQYFGPGTRLTVL.

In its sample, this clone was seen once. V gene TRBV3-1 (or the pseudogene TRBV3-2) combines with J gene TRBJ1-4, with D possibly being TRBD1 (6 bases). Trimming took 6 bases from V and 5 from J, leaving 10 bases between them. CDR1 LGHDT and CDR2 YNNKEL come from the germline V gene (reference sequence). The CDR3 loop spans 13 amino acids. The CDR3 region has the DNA TGTGCCAGCAGTCTAGGACAGAATGAAAAACTGTTTTTT. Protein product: CASSLGQNEKLFF.

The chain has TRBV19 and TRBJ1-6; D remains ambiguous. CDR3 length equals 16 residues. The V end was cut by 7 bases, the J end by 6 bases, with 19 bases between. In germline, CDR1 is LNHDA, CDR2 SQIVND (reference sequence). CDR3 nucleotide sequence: TGTGCCAGTAATCTTTTGGTAGGAGCACCTAATTCACCCCTCCACTTT. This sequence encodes CASNLLVGAPNSPLHF.

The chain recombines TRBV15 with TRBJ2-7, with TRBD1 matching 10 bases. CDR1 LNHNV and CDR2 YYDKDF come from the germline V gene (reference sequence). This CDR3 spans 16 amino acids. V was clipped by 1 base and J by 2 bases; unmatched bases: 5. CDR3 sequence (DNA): TGTGCCACCAGCAGAGGTCCGGGACAGGGGCCCTACGAGCAGTACTTC. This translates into CATSRGPGQGPYEQYF.

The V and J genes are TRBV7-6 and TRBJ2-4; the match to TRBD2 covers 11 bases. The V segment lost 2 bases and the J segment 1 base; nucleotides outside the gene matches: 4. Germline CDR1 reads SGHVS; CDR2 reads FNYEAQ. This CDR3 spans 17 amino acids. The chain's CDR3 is CASSLWVAGGAKNIQYF. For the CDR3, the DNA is TGTGCCAGCAGCTTATGGGTAGCGGGAGGGGCCAAAAACATTCAGTACTTC.

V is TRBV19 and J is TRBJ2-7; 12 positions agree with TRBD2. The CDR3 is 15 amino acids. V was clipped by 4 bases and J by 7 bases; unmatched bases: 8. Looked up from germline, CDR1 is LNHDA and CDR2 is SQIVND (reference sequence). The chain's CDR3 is CASSTRLAGAAEQYF. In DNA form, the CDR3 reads TGTGCCAGTAGTACCCGACTAGCGGGAGCAGCAGAGCAGTACTTC. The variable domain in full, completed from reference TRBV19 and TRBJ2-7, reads DGGITQSPKYLFRKEGQNVTLSCEQNLNHDAMYWYRQDPGQGLRLIYYSQIVNDFQKGDIAEGYSVSREKKESFPLTVTSAQKNPTAFYLCASSTRLAGAAEQYFGPGTRLTVT.

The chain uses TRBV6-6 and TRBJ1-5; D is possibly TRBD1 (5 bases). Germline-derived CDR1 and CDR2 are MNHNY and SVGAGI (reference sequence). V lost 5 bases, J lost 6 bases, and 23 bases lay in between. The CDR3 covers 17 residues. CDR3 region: CASSPLVGLGTLQPQHF. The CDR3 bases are TGTGCCAGCAGTCCTTTAGTGGGACTCGGGACCCTTCAGCCCCAGCATTTT.

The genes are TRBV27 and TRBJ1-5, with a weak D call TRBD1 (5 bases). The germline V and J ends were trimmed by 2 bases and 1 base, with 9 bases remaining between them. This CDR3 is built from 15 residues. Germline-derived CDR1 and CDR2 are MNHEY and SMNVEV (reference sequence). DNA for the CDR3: TGTGCCAGCAGTTTAGGGGGGGGAAGCAATCAGCCCCAGCATTTT. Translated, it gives CASSLGGGSNQPQHF.

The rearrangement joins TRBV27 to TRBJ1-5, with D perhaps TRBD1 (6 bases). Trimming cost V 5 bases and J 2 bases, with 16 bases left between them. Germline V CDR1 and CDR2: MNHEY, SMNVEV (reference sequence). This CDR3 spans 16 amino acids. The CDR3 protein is CASSRSPGVGNQPQHF. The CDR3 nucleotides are TGTGCCAGCAGTAGAAGCCCAGGGGTAGGCAATCAGCCCCAGCATTTT.